Each of the 27 T cell receptor beta chains below was sequenced from the same sample in a study of blood T cells in healthy people across ages. Alongside a J-beta primer mix, a sample-barcoded 5' primer served in a second PCR lasting about 7 to 12 cycles. TCRdb re-called the 5' RACE reads with MiXCR, one entry per CDR3 protein. The sample holds around 1,500,000 distinct CDR3 sequences, approximately 30% seen once. The sequenced sample consisted of blood. The receptors here all came from a woman in her twenties or thirties in good health.

This clonotype was counted ten times or more. The J gene is TRBJ2-3, the V gene TRBV9; TRBD2 matches at 13 bases. The CDR3 sequence is 16 residues long. Germline CDR1 reads SGDLS; CDR2 reads YYNGEE. With V trimmed by 3 bases and J by 5 bases, 6 bases remained unmatched. The CDR3 DNA reads TGTGCCAGCAGCGCGGGGACTAGCGGGGTTAGAGATACGCAGTATTTT. This translates into CASSAGTSGVRDTQYF.

This chain joins TRBV24-1 and TRBJ1-1; TRBD1 matches 9 bases. V shed 7 bases, J shed 1 base, and the junction held 3 bases outside the gene matches. Per the germline V gene, CDR1 is KGHDR and CDR2 is SFDVKD. This CDR3 has 14 amino acids. The CDR3 nucleotides are TGTGCCACCAGCAAGACAGGGGGGAACACTGAAGCTTTCTTT. The encoded protein is CATSKTGGNTEAFF.

This clonotype was recorded a few times. The rearrangement uses TRBV5-1 and TRBJ1-2; D remains ambiguous. The V end was cut by 0 bases, the J end by 0 bases, with 12 bases between. Germline CDR1 SGHRS, CDR2 YFSETQ. There are 16 residues in the CDR3. The CDR3 bases are TGCGCCAGCAGCTTGGCCCCAACGGAGACTAACTATGGCTACACCTTC. Its protein is CASSLAPTETNYGYTF.

The J gene is TRBJ2-3, the V gene TRBV28; D is unresolved. Looked up from germline, CDR1 is MDHEN and CDR2 is SYDVKM. The germline V and J ends were trimmed by 3 bases and 4 bases, with 17 bases remaining between them. CDR3 length: 16 amino acids. DNA for the CDR3: TGTGCCAGCAGTTTGATACCTCATGCAGTATCAGATACGCAGTATTTT. This codes for CASSLIPHAVSDTQYF.

CDR3 loop: CASSLGQGETYGYTF. The CDR3 DNA sequence: TGCGCCAGCAGCTTGGGACAGGGAGAGACCTATGGCTACACCTTC. This rearrangement joins TRBV5-1 to TRBJ1-2; TRBD1 agrees at 7 bases. Trimming at V came to 0 bases and at J to 4 bases, leaving 6 bases not matched to a gene. CDR3 length equals 15 residues. Germline V lookup: CDR1 SGHRS, CDR2 YFSETQ.

The chain joins TRBV6-2 or TRBV6-3 to TRBJ2-1; D unresolved. The CDR3 sequence is 14 residues long. CDR1 is MNHEY and CDR2 is SVGEGT in the germline V gene. Trimming took 9 bases from V and 0 from J, leaving 12 bases between them. CDR3 residues: CASEIQGSYNEQFF. The DNA for the CDR3 is TGTGCCAGTGAAATACAAGGCTCCTACAATGAGCAGTTCTTC.

The V call is TRBV7-2, the J call TRBJ1-3, with D unclear. The CDR3 totals 16 residues. Germline V lookup: CDR1 SGHTA, CDR2 FQGNSA. Trimming took off 2 bases at V and 0 bases at J, with 11 bases between the two ends. The CDR3 coding sequence is TGTGCCAGCAGCTTAAGAGTCCCAGGCTCTGGAAACACCATATATTTT. Translating it yields CASSLRVPGSGNTIYF.

The chain has TRBV10-3 and TRBJ2-5; TRBD2 matches 10 bases. Trimming at V came to 8 bases and at J to 11 bases, leaving 17 bases not matched to a gene. The CDR3 has 15 residues. Looked up from germline, CDR1 is ENHRY and CDR2 is SYGVKD. The CDR3, as DNA: TGTGCCATCTCCTGGACTAGCGGTGGAGGGAATGAGCAGTACTTC. This translates into CAISWTSGGGNEQYF.

This clonotype was seen a few times. The chain combines TRBV12-3 or TRBV12-4 with TRBJ1-1, with unresolved D. The V end lost 6 bases, the J end lost 3 bases, and 11 bases lay between the germline ends. The length of the CDR3 is 13 residues. The CDR3 DNA sequence: TGTGCCAGCAGCTTACGTGGGCACACTGAAGCTTTCTTT. This codes for CASSLRGHTEAFF.

The CDR3 nucleotides are TGTGCCAGCAGCCCCGGGACTAGCGGGAGGTATACGCAGTATTTT. It translates to CASSPGTSGRYTQYF. V gene TRBV5-6 combines with J gene TRBJ2-3; 15 bases agree with TRBD2. Germline values: CDR1 SGHDT, CDR2 YYEEEE. The CDR3 length is 15 residues. The trim removed 4 bases at V and 7 bases at J, leaving 4 bases unmatched.

V gene TRBV6-1 combines with J gene TRBJ2-7; either TRBD1 or TRBD2 may supply D (5 bases each). Per the germline V gene, CDR1 is MNHNS and CDR2 is SASEGT. The CDR3 loop spans 14 amino acids. The V gene lost 2 bases and the J gene lost 5 bases, with 13 bases spanning the gap. The CDR3 sequence: CASSEMGEEDEQYF. DNA of the CDR3: TGTGCCAGCAGTGAAATGGGGGAAGAGGACGAGCAGTACTTC.

The chain has TRBV12-3 or TRBV12-4 and TRBJ2-7, with 10 nucleotides matching TRBD1. The trim removed 7 bases at V and 4 bases at J, leaving 7 bases unmatched. The CDR3 spans 14 residues. The CDR3 DNA is TGTGCCAGCACTTCTCCGGGACAGGGGTACGAGCAGTACTTC. Its translation: CASTSPGQGYEQYF.

The V call is TRBV19, the J call TRBJ2-5; unclear D gene. This CDR3 has 15 residues. Germline V lookup: CDR1 LNHDA, CDR2 SQIVND (reference sequence). Deletions cut 3 bases from V and 5 bases from J, with 16 bases between. As DNA, the CDR3 is TGTGCCAGTAGTATCGAAGGGCGGACCCCCGAGACCCAGTACTTC. It translates to CASSIEGRTPETQYF.

This clonotype was picked up a small number of times. This could be a read error, since a much larger clone is one nucleotide away. The rearrangement links TRBV2 to TRBJ2-1, with a tentative D call TRBD1 (5 bases). The CDR3 is 10 residues long. With 9 bases removed from V and 5 bases from J, the gap between germline ends came to 5 bases. CDR1 and CDR2 (germline): SNHLY, FYNNEI. The CDR3 nucleotides read TGTGCCAGAGGGGACAATGAGCAGTTCTTC. Encoded protein: CARGDNEQFF.

This clonotype was seen just once. Since no conserved phenylalanine or tryptophan closes the CDR3, a read error is the likely cause. This rearrangement joins TRBV25-1 to TRBJ1-5, with D uncertain. The germline V gene encodes CDR1 MGHDK and CDR2 SYGVNS. Trimming removed 2 bases at V and 3 bases at J, with 8 bases between. The CDR3 extends over 14 amino acids. This CDR3 is CASSEAFFNQPQHV. DNA of the CDR3: TGTGCCAGCAGTGAAGCGTTTTTCAATCAGCCCCAGCATGTT.

The rearrangement links TRBV5-6 to TRBJ2-7; the D gene could be TRBD1 or TRBD2 (5 bases each). Between the trimmed V and J ends, which lost 4 bases and 1 base, there was a span of 15 bases. This CDR3 has 15 amino acids. Germline V gives CDR1 SGHDT, CDR2 YYEEEE. DNA of the CDR3: TGTGCCAGCAGCCTGACCGGGACGAAATCCTACGAGCAGTACTTC. Amino acids: CASSLTGTKSYEQYF.

V gene TRBV19 combines with J gene TRBJ2-1; 9 bases are shared with TRBD2. Germline CDR1 is LNHDA and CDR2 is SQIVND (reference sequence). The CDR3 contains 16 residues. With V trimmed by 5 bases and J by 8 bases, 13 bases remained unmatched. The chain's CDR3 is CASSPQLAGAMDEQFF. The CDR3 region has the DNA TGTGCCAGTAGTCCCCAATTAGCGGGAGCGATGGATGAGCAGTTCTTC.

V is TRBV24-1 and J is TRBJ2-1; D is uncertain. Trimming left V 9 bases short and J 10 bases short, with 18 bases between. CDR1 and CDR2 (germline): KGHDR, SFDVKD. CDR3 length: 13 amino acids. CDR3 protein: CATLRTAIVEQFF. The CDR3 DNA follows: TGTGCCACCCTCCGGACGGCGATCGTAGAGCAGTTCTTC.

Ten or more counts support this clonotype. V is TRBV5-6 and J is TRBJ2-1; D unclear. The CDR3 length is 11 residues. The V and J ends lost 2 bases and 12 bases respectively, with 9 bases between them. Germline lookup yields CDR1 SGHDT and CDR2 YYEEEE. CDR3 residues: CASSLSDLQFF. The CDR3 DNA reads as TGTGCCAGCAGCTTAAGCGATTTGCAGTTCTTC.

As regards this clonotype: A much larger clone lies a single base off, so this may be a read error. The rearrangement uses TRBV28 and TRBJ2-4; 9 nucleotides match TRBD1. The CDR3 has 14 residues. The trim removed 8 bases at V and 4 bases at J, leaving 6 bases unmatched. The germline V gene has CDR1 MDHEN and CDR2 SYDVKM. The CDR3 bases are TGTGCCAGCGCGGGGACAGGGAGAAAAAACATTCAGTACTTC. Amino acids: CASAGTGRKNIQYF.

This rearrangement joins TRBV2 to TRBJ2-7, with 11 bases lining up with TRBD1. V shed 6 bases and J 5 bases; nucleotides not matched to a gene: 6. CDR3 length equals 14 residues. From germline, CDR1 is SNHLY and CDR2 FYNNEI. In DNA form, the CDR3 reads TGTGCCAGCAGCGGACAGGGGGCGAAAAACGAGCAGTACTTC. Translation: CASSGQGAKNEQYF.

This clonotype showed up many times. This chain links TRBV10-3 with TRBJ2-3; no clear D. V lost 0 bases to trimming and J lost 0 bases, with 10 bases between them. Germline CDR1 ENHRY, CDR2 SYGVKD. This CDR3 has 16 amino acids. The CDR3 here is CAISESIGRSTDTQYF. CDR3 nucleotides: TGTGCCATCAGTGAGTCGATCGGCCGTAGCACAGATACGCAGTATTTT.

This clonotype was counted at least ten times. The J gene is TRBJ2-3, the V gene TRBV19, with no clear D. Trimming stripped 9 bases from V and 5 bases from J, with 9 bases between. This CDR3 is 11 amino acids long. CDR1 LNHDA and CDR2 SQIVND come from the germline V gene (reference sequence). CDR3 in amino acids: CASSIGDTQYF. In DNA, the CDR3 is TGTGCCAGCAGCATCGGAGATACGCAGTATTTT.

V gene TRBV2 combines with J gene TRBJ2-1; 10 nucleotides agree with TRBD2. Germline CDR1 and CDR2: SNHLY and FYNNEI. CDR3 length: 13 amino acids. V shed 9 bases, J shed 5 bases, and the junction held 4 bases outside the gene matches. DNA of the CDR3: TGTGCCAGAATTGGACTAGCGGACAATGAGCAGTTCTTC. It encodes CARIGLADNEQFF.

CDR3 in amino acids: CSARGSEGNPYEQYF. As DNA, the CDR3 is TGCAGTGCTAGAGGCTCGGAGGGGAACCCTTACGAGCAGTACTTC. The chain couples TRBV20-1 to TRBJ2-7; D may be TRBD2 (6 bases). The CDR3 totals 15 residues. Trimming took 1 base from V and 4 from J, leaving 17 bases between them. Germline V gives CDR1 DFQATT, CDR2 SNEGSKA (reference sequence).

About this clonotype itself: A much larger clone sits a single nucleotide away, making a read error possible. The J gene is TRBJ1-5, the V gene TRBV20-1; a weak D match, TRBD1 (5 bases). The CDR3 has 15 amino acids. Trimming shortened V by 3 bases and J by 2 bases, and 14 bases separated the two germline ends. Germline V gene data show CDR1 as DFQATT and CDR2 as SNEGSKA (reference sequence). The CDR3 bases are TGCAGTGCTAGCCACGGGACCGGAGGCAATCAGCCCCAGCATTTT. Protein sequence: CSASHGTGGNQPQHF.

The CDR3 DNA is TGTGCCAGCAGAAGAAATCAGCCCCAGCATTTT. The encoded protein is CASRRNQPQHF. This chain uses TRBV6-1 with TRBJ1-5; D call uncertain. Germline-derived CDR1 and CDR2 are MNHNS and SASEGT. Trimming left V 6 bases short and J 4 bases short, with 4 bases between. The CDR3 is 11 residues long.